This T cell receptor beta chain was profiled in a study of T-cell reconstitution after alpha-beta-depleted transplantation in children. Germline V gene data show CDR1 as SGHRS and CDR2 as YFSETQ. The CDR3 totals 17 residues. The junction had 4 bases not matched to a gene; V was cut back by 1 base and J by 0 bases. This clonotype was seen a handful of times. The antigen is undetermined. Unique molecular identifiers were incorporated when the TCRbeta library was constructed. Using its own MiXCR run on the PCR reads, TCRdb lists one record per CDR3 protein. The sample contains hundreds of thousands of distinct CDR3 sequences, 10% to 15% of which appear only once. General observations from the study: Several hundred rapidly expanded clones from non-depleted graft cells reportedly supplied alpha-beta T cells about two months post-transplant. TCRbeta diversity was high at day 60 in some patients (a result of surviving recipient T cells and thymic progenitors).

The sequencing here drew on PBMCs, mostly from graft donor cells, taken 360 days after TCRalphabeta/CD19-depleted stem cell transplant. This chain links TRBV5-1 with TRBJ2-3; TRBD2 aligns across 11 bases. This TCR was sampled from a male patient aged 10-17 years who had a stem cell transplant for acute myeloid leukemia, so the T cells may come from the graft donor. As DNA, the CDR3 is TGCGCCAGCAGCTTGACTAGCGGGAGCGGGAGCACAGATACGCAGTATTTT. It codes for CASSLTSGSGSTDTQYF.